Detailed here is one TCR beta chain. Its antigen is not yet known. Base qualities are not provided; no much larger clone lies one nucleotide away. The CDR3 measures 19 amino acids from cysteine to phenylalanine. The read is trimmed to its CDR3 DNA, 57 bases read in frame from base 1. The germline V gene encodes CDR1 SGHRS and CDR2 YFSETQ. Trimmed from V: 1 base; trimmed from J: 4 bases; junction bases lacking a gene match: 13. These data originate in a study of shared clonotypes between healthy human individuals (dated by TCRdb to the early 2020s). For the wider study: The cohort included three men and a couple of women between 18 and 49 years of age. To increase sequencing depth and limit assay-specific biases, TCR repertoire library preparation and sequencing were carried out by different laboratories using diverse techniques. Between about 0.85 and 9.5 billion PBMCs per donor were obtained by leukapheresis. For each donor, CD4 naive and CD4 memory were each run on three plates, CD8 naive on two plates, and CD8 memory on one plate. The study deeply sequenced blood TCR repertoires of several healthy adults to estimate repertoire size and the extent of clonotype sharing between individuals. The paper as a whole reports these results and caveats: Because the study included a small number of donors, the genetic and exposure-history diversity represented was limited. Across a few donors, roughly 5.1% of naive CD4, roughly 3.3% of naive CD8, under 2.5% of memory CD4, and around 0.4% of memory CD8 clonotypes were shared. Estimated clonotype richness was generally larger for naive than for memory subsets. Sampling was restricted to blood, and TCR repertoires in tissues likely differ from the TCR repertoires found in blood. Even with the large sequencing depth, rarefaction of the sorted-subset datasets indicated that sequencing was incomplete. Pairwise subsampling led to the expectation that sequencing depth would affect the degree of clonotype sharing among donors. Compared with non-shared clonotypes, the clonotypes found in all four sorted-subset donors had higher generation probabilities.

Healthy HIV-negative adults with no recently reported acute infections or vaccinations were included as donors. Every donor was a Caucasian adult residing in Nashville, Tennessee, USA. CD4+ T cells were enriched by magnetic negative selection, after which naive cells were positively selected on CD45RA and the negative fraction was taken as the memory subset. Blood was collected by leukapheresis, and PBMCs were isolated by Ficoll-Histopaque density gradient centrifugation and then cryopreserved in liquid nitrogen vapor phase. Analytical flow cytometry was used to check the purity and quantity of each magnetically sorted T cell population. From each sorted fraction, genomic DNA was isolated and quantified by UV absorbance on a Nanodrop 2000c. TCR CDR3 regions were amplified from genomic DNA by multiplex PCR using the deep immunoSEQ assay. Genomic DNA extracted from each cell subset was distributed evenly over all wells of several immunoSEQ 96-well plates, and each plate served as one replicate. For sorted subsets, each replicate PCR was loaded with about 0.2 ug genomic DNA, equivalent to about 30,000 T cell genomes. Purified libraries were quantified with a Qubit 3.0 fluorometer, sized on a Bioanalyzer 2100, and re-quantified with the KAPA Library Quantification kit. Every immunoSEQ 96-well plate was sequenced on a separate single-read 150-cycle Illumina NextSeq 550 flow cell. In the source study's methods: Because the immunoSEQ output included only junctional sequences and no quality scores, the filtering could not be the same as the filtering used for full-length reads. To assign V/J genes and CDR3, sequences were annotated using PyIR, a Python wrapper for IgBLAST v1.9, with IMGT germline references. Reads with weak V/J assignments (E-value above 1e-6), missing CDR3, stop codons, out-of-frame junctions, or ambiguous translated residues were removed. A V3J clonotype was defined by an identical inferred V gene, J gene, and CDR3 amino acid sequence. Percentage overlap between repertoires was calculated by dividing the number of shared unique clonotypes by the size of the smaller repertoire. Repertoire richness was assessed with RTK rarefaction, the Chao1 estimator, and Recon v2.1 estimates of unobserved clonotypes. Generation probabilities for all TCRbeta clonotypes obtained by the gDNA method from a handful of donors were computed using OLGA. TCRdb provides this immuneACCESS table in a form limited to in-frame rearrangements. Some clones are lacking; in checked studies, under half of them reflect an unresolved V gene, and why the rest are absent is not known. The V and J calls and clone size come from that table; D and trimming were worked out from the DNA. The sample contains approximately 700,000 clones, 73% of them found a single time. The ten largest clones take up roughly 2% of the sample.

Sequenced sample: memory CD4+ T cells sorted from blood. In light of the paper, this sample's cell subset or site label describes: CD45RA-negative fraction. This sequence was found in a woman aged 30 to 39 in good health. The chain joins TRBV5-1 to TRBJ2-1, and 11 junctional nucleotides match TRBD2. The bases are TGCGCCAGCAGCTTGACCATTCCCACTAGCGGGAGAGTATACAATGAGCAGTTCTTC. It translates as CASSLTIPTSGRVYNEQFF.